The T cell receptor beta chain under discussion was sequenced for a study of CD8+CD57+ T cells in acquired aplastic anemia. For the study at large: The DNA of sorted CD4+ and CD8+ cells averaged approximately 3.4 ug.

This clonotype has a count of ten or more. The antigen is undetermined. Trimming took off 1 base at V and 12 bases at J, with 10 bases between the two ends. Germline V gives CDR1 SGHTA, CDR2 FQGNSA. The CDR3 has 12 amino acids. Study outcomes and limitations: In common between the patients and the controls were around 30 CD8+ CDR3 sequences. With respect to CD8+ Simpson's diversity, patients and controls did not differ significantly.

Profiles of TCR beta VDJ and CDR3 were generated from a genomic DNA template. In TCRdb, the reads were re-called with MiXCR into one record per CDR3 protein. The sample has some 150,000 distinct CDR3 sequences, more than 45% seen once. The sequenced patients had an expansion of CD8+CD57+ cells seen by flow cytometry. V gene TRBV7-2 combines with J gene TRBJ2-4, with unresolved D. The sequence was collected from a human donor with aplastic anemia. Sequencing was carried out using sorted CD4+, CD8+, or CD8+CD57+ T cells (not recorded which) from PBMCs. CDR3 DNA: TGTGCCAGCAGCTTAGTACCCCTCTCTCAGTACTTC. Its protein product is CASSLVPLSQYF.